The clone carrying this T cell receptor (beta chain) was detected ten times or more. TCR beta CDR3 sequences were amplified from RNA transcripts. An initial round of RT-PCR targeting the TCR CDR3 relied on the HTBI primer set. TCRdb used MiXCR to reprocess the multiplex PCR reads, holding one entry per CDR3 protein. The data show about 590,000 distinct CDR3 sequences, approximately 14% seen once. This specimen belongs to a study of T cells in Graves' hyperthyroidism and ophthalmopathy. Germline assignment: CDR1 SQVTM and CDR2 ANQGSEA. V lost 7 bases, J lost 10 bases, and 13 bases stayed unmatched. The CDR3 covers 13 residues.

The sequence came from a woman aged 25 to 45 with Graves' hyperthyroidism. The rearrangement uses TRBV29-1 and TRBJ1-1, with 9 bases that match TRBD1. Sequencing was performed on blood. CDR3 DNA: TGCAGCGGTAACGCCGGGACAGGGTTGGGAGCTTTCTTT. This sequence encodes CSGNAGTGLGAFF.